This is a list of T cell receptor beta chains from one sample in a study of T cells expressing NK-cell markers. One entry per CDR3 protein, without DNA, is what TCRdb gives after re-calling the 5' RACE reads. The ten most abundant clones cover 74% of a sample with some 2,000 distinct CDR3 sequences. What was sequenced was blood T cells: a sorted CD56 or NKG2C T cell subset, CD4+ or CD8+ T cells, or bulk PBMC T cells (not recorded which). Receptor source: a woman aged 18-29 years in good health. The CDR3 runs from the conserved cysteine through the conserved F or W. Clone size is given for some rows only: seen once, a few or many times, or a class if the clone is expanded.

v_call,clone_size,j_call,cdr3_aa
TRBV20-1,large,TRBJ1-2,CSADPRDSFNGYTF
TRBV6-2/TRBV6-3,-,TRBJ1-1,CASSWTMNTEAFF
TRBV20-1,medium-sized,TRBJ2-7,CSARATSGGIYEQYF
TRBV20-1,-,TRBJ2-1,CSARAIGLDYNEQFF
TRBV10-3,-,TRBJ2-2,CAINGDLTGELFF
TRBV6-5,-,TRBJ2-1,CASSYFPANWGEDNEQFF
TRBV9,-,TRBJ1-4,CASSAAEGAYGEKLFF
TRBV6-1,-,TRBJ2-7,CASSEEGTSYEQYF
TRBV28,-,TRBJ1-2,CASSSGQGYGYTF
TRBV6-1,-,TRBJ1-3,CASSVEGAGGNTIYF
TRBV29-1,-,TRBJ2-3,CSVEDLAGRTDTQYF
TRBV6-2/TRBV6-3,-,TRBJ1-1,CASSYRDNTEAFF
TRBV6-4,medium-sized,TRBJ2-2,CASSARDSPGELFF
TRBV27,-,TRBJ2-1,CASTPLSPYLSYNEQFF
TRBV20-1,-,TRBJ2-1,CSARGYADHNEQFF
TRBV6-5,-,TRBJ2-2,CASSTGGAGELFF
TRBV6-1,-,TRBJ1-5,CASSETANQPQHF
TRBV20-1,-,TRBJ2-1,CSAKTYHEQFF
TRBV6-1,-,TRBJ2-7,CASSVSGTSSDEQYF
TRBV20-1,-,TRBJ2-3,CSAAGASRFMLDTQYF
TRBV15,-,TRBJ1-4,CATSSPAGDGKLFF
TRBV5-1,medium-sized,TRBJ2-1,CASSLGPHGEQFF
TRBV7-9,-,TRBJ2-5,CASSPGERFYSGTQYF
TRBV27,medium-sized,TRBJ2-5,CASSSGGQETQYF
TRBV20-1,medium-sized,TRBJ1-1,CSARGTGDTEAFF
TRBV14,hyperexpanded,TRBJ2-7,CASSQGRTYEQYF
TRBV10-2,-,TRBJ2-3,CASSGGSLGRTDTQYF